Listed below are T cell receptor beta chains from one sample, sequenced in a study of blood T cell repertoires in COVID-19. The data were produced by immunoSEQ multiplex PCR, yet TCRdb's version contains in-frame clones alone and is incomplete. The data contain 80,000 to 130,000 clones, approximately 85% of them singletons. Sequencing was performed on peripheral blood. Every receptor here comes from a woman aged 55 to 70 with acute or convalescent COVID-19. The CDR3 runs from the conserved cysteine through the conserved F or W. The size field is filled for only some rows; it gives once, few, many or a size class.

v_gene	abundance	j_gene	CDR3aa
TRBV5-5	.	TRBJ2-3	CASSLVAGGRNTQYF
TRBV3-1/TRBV3-2	.	TRBJ2-7	CASSQGPAGEYEQYF
TRBV5-1	.	TRBJ2-5	CASSPTTGGGQTQYF
TRBV3-1/TRBV3-2	.	TRBJ2-3	CASSQVGTSGSIGTQYF
TRBV7-3	once	TRBJ1-1	CASSLTHRGGTEAFF
TRBV29-1	once	TRBJ1-2	CSVPLDLPGYGYTF
TRBV7-6	.	TRBJ2-3	CASSLGGLAGTDTQYF
TRBV7-2	.	TRBJ2-7	CASSLSSYEQYF
TRBV3-1/TRBV3-2	.	TRBJ2-1	CASSQDPGQDEQFF
TRBV25-1	.	TRBJ1-2	CASSENGNYGYTF
TRBV27	once	TRBJ2-7	CASSFGTGVHEQYF
TRBV28	.	TRBJ1-2	CASLRQGDYGYTF
TRBV2	.	TRBJ1-5	CASSERGGARSNQPQHF
TRBV18	.	TRBJ1-2	CASSANSGTANYGYTF
TRBV9	.	TRBJ1-4	CASSAGTGIEKLFF
TRBV12-3/TRBV12-4	.	TRBJ1-5	CASSSNNQPQHF
TRBV18	.	TRBJ2-2	CASSPGIAGANTGELFF
TRBV21-1	.	TRBJ2-3	CASSAIWGQYTDTQYF
TRBV27	.	TRBJ1-2	CASSFRELGYGYTF
TRBV7-9	.	TRBJ1-2	CASSLDQTRRHGYTF
TRBV7-9	.	TRBJ1-5	CASSLAGGANQPQHF
TRBV12-5	.	TRBJ2-3	CASGLTSGTTSTDTQYF
TRBV30	.	TRBJ2-7	CAWSVGGYEQYF
TRBV6-1	.	TRBJ2-1	CASSEKGVYGYNEQFF
TRBV5-4	.	TRBJ1-1	CASSWGGRDTEAFF
TRBV2	.	TRBJ2-1	CASRGLGHEQFF
TRBV19	once	TRBJ2-1	CATSISGSSYNEQFF
TRBV19	once	TRBJ1-5	CASSQGGTASYSNQPQHF